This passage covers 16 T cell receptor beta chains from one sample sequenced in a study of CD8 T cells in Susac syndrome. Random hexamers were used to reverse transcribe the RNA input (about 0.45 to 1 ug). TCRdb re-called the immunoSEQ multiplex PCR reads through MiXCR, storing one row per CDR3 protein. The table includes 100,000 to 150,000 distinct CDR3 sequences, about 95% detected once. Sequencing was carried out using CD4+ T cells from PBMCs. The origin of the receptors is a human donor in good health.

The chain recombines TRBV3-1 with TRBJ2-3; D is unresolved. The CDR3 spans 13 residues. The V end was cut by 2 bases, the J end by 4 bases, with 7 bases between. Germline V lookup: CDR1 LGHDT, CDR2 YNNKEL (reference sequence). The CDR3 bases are TGTGCCAGCAGCCAACCCCCTTCAGATACGCAGTATTTT. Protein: CASSQPPSDTQYF.

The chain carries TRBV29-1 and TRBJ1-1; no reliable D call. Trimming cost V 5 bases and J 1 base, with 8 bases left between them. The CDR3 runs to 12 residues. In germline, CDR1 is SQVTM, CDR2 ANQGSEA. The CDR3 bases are TGCAGCGTTTTTGGAGGGAACACTGAAGCTTTCTTT. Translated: CSVFGGNTEAFF.

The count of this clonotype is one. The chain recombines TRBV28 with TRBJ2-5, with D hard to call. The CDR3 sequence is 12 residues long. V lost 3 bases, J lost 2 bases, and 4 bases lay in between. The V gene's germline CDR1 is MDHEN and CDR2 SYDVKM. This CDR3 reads CASSFRQETQYF. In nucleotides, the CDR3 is TGTGCCAGCAGTTTTAGACAAGAGACCCAGTACTTC.

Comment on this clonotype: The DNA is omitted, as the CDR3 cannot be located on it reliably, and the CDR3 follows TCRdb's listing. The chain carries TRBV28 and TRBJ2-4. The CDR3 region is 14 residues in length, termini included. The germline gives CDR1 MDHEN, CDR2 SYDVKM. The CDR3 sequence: CASSTSVGKNIQYF.

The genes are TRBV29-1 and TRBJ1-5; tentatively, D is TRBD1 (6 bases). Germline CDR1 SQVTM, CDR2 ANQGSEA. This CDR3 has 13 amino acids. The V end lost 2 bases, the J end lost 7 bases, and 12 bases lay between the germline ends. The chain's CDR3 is CSVEMGARQPQHF. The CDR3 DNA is TGCAGCGTTGAAATGGGGGCCAGGCAGCCCCAGCATTTT.

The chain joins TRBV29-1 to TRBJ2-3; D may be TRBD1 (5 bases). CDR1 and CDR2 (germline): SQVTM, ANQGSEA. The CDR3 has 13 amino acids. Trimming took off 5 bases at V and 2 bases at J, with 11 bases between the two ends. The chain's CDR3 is CSVLRGNTDTQYF. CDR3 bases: TGCAGCGTTCTTAGGGGCAACACAGATACGCAGTATTTT.

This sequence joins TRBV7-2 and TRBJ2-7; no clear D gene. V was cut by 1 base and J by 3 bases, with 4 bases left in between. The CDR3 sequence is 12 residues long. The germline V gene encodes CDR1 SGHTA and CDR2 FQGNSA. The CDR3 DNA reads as TGTGCCAGCAGCTTAGATCACTACGAGCAGTACTTC. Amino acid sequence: CASSLDHYEQYF.

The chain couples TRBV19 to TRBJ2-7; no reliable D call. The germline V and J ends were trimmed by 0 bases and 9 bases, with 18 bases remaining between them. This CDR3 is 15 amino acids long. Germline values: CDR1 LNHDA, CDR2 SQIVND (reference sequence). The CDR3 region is CASSIDPGPLRGQYF. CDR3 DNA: TGTGCCAGTAGTATAGATCCAGGTCCTCTACGCGGGCAGTACTTC.

CDR3: CSAPGGDGANVLTF. As DNA, the CDR3 is TGCAGTGCCCCAGGAGGGGATGGGGCCAACGTCCTGACTTTC. This chain uses TRBV20-1 with TRBJ2-6, with a tentative D call TRBD2 (6 bases). CDR3 length: 14 amino acids. Trimming left V 6 bases short and J 3 bases short, with 12 bases between. CDR1 is DFQATT and CDR2 is SNEGSKA in the germline V gene (reference sequence).

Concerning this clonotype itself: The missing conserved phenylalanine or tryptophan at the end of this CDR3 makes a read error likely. The DNA for the CDR3 is TGTGCCAGCAGCCAAGTACGAGAGACCCAGTACTCC. Protein: CASSQVRETQYS. V and J are TRBV3-1 and TRBJ2-5; D gene unclear. V lost 1 base to trimming and J lost 4 bases, with 4 bases between them. The CDR3 is 12 amino acids. The germline V gene has CDR1 LGHDT and CDR2 YNNKEL (reference sequence).

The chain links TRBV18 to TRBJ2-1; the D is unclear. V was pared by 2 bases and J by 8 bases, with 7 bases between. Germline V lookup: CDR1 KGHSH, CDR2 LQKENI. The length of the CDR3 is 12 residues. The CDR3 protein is CASSPTTDEQFF. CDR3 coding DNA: TGTGCCAGCTCACCAACTACGGATGAGCAGTTCTTC.

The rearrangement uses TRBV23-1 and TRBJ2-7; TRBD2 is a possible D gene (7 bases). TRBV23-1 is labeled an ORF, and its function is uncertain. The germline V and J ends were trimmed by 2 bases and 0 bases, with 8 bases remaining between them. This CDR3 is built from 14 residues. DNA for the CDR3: TGCGCCAGCAGTCAACGGGGGGCCTCCTACGAGCAGTACTTC. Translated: CASSQRGASYEQYF.

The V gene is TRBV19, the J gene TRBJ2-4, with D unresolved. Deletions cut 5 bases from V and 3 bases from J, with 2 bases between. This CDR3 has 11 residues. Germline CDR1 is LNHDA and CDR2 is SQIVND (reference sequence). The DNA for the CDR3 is TGTGCCAGTAGTTACAAAAACATTCAGTACTTC. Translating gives CASSYKNIQYF.

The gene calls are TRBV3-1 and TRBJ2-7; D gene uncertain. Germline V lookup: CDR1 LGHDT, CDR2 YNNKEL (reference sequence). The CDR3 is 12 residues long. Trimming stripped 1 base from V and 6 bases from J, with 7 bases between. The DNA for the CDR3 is TGTGCCAGCAGCCAAGTCAGGAGCGAGCAGTACTTC. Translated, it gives CASSQVRSEQYF.

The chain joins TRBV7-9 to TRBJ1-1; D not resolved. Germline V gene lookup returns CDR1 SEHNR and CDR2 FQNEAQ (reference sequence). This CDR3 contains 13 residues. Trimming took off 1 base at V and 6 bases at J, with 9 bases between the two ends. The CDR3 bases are TGTGCCAGCAGCTTAGGAGGAGCCGCTGAAGCTTTCTTT. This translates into CASSLGGAAEAFF.

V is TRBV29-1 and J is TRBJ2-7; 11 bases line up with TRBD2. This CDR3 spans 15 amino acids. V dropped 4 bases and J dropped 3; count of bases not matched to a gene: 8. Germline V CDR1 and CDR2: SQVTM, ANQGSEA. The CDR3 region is CSVGYRLAGSYEQYF. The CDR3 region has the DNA TGCAGCGTTGGGTACCGACTAGCGGGAAGCTACGAGCAGTACTTC.